This T cell receptor (beta chain) was obtained from a study of T cells after yellow fever vaccination (dated by TCRdb to about 2019). In terms of the full investigation: The SMART-Seq v4 Ultra Low Input RNA kit was used to prepare libraries from fractions with low cell numbers. To follow T-cell clones before and after both primary and booster YFV17D yellow fever vaccination, bulk TCR alpha and beta repertoires underwent longitudinal sequencing. Two healthy male donors made up the cohort, one aged 18 to 29 years and the other aged 30 to 40 years. Bulk PBMC replicates and cell subsets were isolated from blood drawn at multiple timepoints before and after both primary and secondary immunization. What the research found in general, with its limitations: After the booster, most clones that had expanded after primary vaccination were detected again (around 96% of CD4 and around nine tenths of CD8), suggesting broad maintenance of memory. Only two donors were included in the study, so the extent to which the findings can be generalized is limited. Because abundant contaminating clonotypes from the bulk population could be contained in FACS-sorted repertoires, computational filtering was required. A small fraction of clonotypes appeared in both the CD4 and CD8 compartments, likely as a result of convergent recombination. The secondary T-cell response was found to be weaker but faster than the primary response, with a peak reached on day 5 rather than on day 15.

What this sample's treatment or condition label stands for: live attenuated yellow fever vaccine strain. PBMCs were isolated from peripheral blood using a standard Ficoll-Paque protocol. CD4 and CD8 T-cell fractions were isolated with Dynabeads CD4 and CD8 positive selection kits. TriZol was used to extract RNA from bulk PBMCs, CD4 and CD8 fractions, and dextramer-positive and dextramer-negative fractions. Synthesis of TCR cDNA relied on 5'RACE template switching, a step that introduced a universal primer site along with unique molecular identifiers. Priming of cDNA synthesis was performed from both the TCR alpha and TCR beta constant segments. Library amplification involved two PCR steps, and the second step added sample barcodes and sequencing adapters. Sequencing of libraries was performed on Illumina HiSeq 2500 (2x100 bp) or NovaSeq (2x150 bp). Regarding the original processing steps: Demultiplexing of reads and collapsing into UMI consensus sequences were performed with MIGEC, and V(D)J alignment was carried out with MiXCR. Using edgeR on replicate PBMC samples, clonotypes were called vaccine-responding if FDR was below 0.01 and the log2 fold change was above 5 up to day 15. Bulk clonotypes were assigned CD4 or CD8 identity according to which sequenced CD4 or CD8 repertoire held them at higher abundance. Clones were called with MiXCR by TCRdb after fastp trimmed the public reads at Q25, and only in-frame beta chains were retained. CDR3 protein sequences are deduplicated, and each keeps its most common genes and DNA. These V and J calls are TCRdb output, not the study's own analysis. The sample profile shows 150,000 to 200,000 distinct CDR3 sequences; around 7.2% of them were found once. Together, the top ten hold more than 2% of the sample.

The table lists this clonotype with many counts. There is no known antigen for this receptor. It has no much larger one-base neighbor in the sample; base qualities were not kept. The CDR3 runs 10 amino acids, cysteine and phenylalanine included. Kept here is only the CDR3 DNA, which spans 30 bases and is read in frame from base 1. The trim is 7 bases for V and 9 bases for J, with a gap of 9 bases between the germline ends. The rearrangement joined TRBV12-3 or TRBV12-4 to TRBJ1-2; the D gene identity is not certain. The source was CD4+ T cells sorted from PBMCs, collected about 5 days after the first yellow fever vaccination. This clonotype originated in a man aged 18 to 29 who received the YFV17D yellow fever vaccine. The DNA sequence is as follows: TGTGCCAGCATGTTGGGAAGCTACACCTTC. It is translated as CASMLGSYTF.